This T cell receptor (beta chain) is from a study of blood T cell repertoires in COVID-19. Sequencing was performed with immunoSEQ multiplex PCR; in TCRdb, only in-frame clones are kept and a portion is missing. The table records around 160,000 clones, around 92% of them present only once. This CDR3 spans 15 amino acids. Between the trimmed V and J ends, which lost 5 bases and 2 bases, there was a span of 15 bases. Germline CDR1 reads SEHNR; CDR2 reads FQNEAQ (reference sequence). The TCR comes from a man in his fifties or sixties with acute or convalescent COVID-19. The sample was peripheral blood. J is TRBJ1-2 and V is TRBV7-9, with a possible D match to TRBD1 (5 bases). CDR3 region: CASSPGSGANYGYTF. The CDR3 DNA sequence: TGTGCCAGCAGCCCAGGGAGCGGGGCAAACTATGGCTACACCTTC.